This section outlines one T cell receptor beta chain sequence together with its context. These data belong to a study of radiation and T cells in renal cell carcinoma. Germline trimming cut 1 base from V and 4 bases from J; bases unmatched to any gene: 2. The germline gives CDR1 SGHRS, CDR2 YFSETQ. The CDR3 sequence is 15 residues long. Noted time point: blood 2 weeks post-SBRT. Stated treatment: 15 Gy SBRT to primary tumor, nephrectomy 4 weeks later. Method: immunoSEQ multiplex PCR; TCRdb's copy keeps in-frame clones and lacks some. The table shows tens of thousands of clones, with approximately 86% occurring only once.

The chain joins TRBV5-1 to TRBJ2-2, with TRBD1 matching over 9 bases. The origin of this receptor is a woman in her 50s with renal cell carcinoma. The sequencing used blood, collected from a patient whose treatment included radiotherapy and nephrectomy. The CDR3 coding sequence is TGCGCCAGCAGCTTGCAGGACAGGGGCACCGGGGAGCTGTTTTTT. Its translation: CASSLQDRGTGELFF.